A selection of T cell receptor delta chains follows, all from one sample in a study of Vδ1+ human thymocytes. TCRdb reanalysed the multiplex PCR reads via CATT. Of 50,000 to 75,000 delta-chain clones in the sample, more than 12% were seen once. The sample consisted of Vdelta1+ gamma-delta thymocytes from the thymus. The source of these receptors is a girl in the first two years of life who had congenital heart surgery. The CDR3 runs from the conserved cysteine through the conserved F or W. Each record gives: clone size, J gene, D gene, V gene, CDR3 DNA, CDR3 protein. D genes are given only for firm matches. Where a row states a size, it is once, few, many or the class of an expanded clone; other rows omit it.

clone_size: NA
j_call: TRDJ1
d_call: NA
v_call: TRAV29/DV5
cdr3_nt: NA
cdr3_aa: CSVLLCSKRDSQKGPYTNKLIF

clone_size: NA
j_call: TRDJ1
d_call: TRDD3
v_call: TRDV2
cdr3_nt: TGTGCCTGTGACACTCCTCACTACAAAGACTGGGGGATACGCCCGTACACCGATAAACTCATCTTT
cdr3_aa: CACDTPHYKDWGIRPYTDKLIF

clone_size: few
j_call: TRDJ1
d_call: TRDD3
v_call: TRDV1
cdr3_nt: TGTGCCCTTGGGGAAAACCCCACATTTACTGGGGGATCAACTTTACCCACCACCGATAAACTCATCTTT
cdr3_aa: CALGENPTFTGGSTLPTTDKLIF

clone_size: NA
j_call: TRDJ1
d_call: TRDD3
v_call: TRDV1
cdr3_nt: TGTGCTCTTGGGGAACTAGGCCAGTACTGGGGGATGCCCCTGTACACCGATAAACTCATCTTT
cdr3_aa: CALGELGQYWGMPLYTDKLIF

clone_size: few
j_call: TRDJ1
d_call: TRDD3
v_call: TRDV1
cdr3_nt: TGTGCTCTTGGGGAACTATCCCTGGGGGGGTGGCCTTTGGACACCGATAAACTCATCTTT
cdr3_aa: CALGELSLGGWPLDTDKLIF

clone_size: few
j_call: TRDJ1
d_call: NA
v_call: TRDV1
cdr3_nt: TGTGCTCTTGGGGAACTTTGTACCGATCATAAACTCATCTTT
cdr3_aa: CALGELCTDHKLIF

clone_size: NA
j_call: TRDJ1
d_call: TRDD3
v_call: TRDV1
cdr3_nt: TGTGCTCTTGGGGAACTAACCCCTACTGGCTGGAATACTGGGGGCCGGTACACCGATAAACTCATCTTT
cdr3_aa: CALGELTPTGWNTGGRYTDKLIF

clone_size: few
j_call: TRDJ1
d_call: NA
v_call: TRDV1
cdr3_nt: TGTGCTCTTGGGGACCCGCTTCCCCTACGGGCACTGGCTAACACCGATAAACTCATCTTT
cdr3_aa: CALGDPLPLRALANTDKLIF

clone_size: few
j_call: TRDJ1
d_call: TRDD3
v_call: TRDV1
cdr3_nt: TGTGCTCTTGGGGAAACCTATTCCCCCCGTAACGTTGGGGGATACCTCACCGATAAACTCATCTTT
cdr3_aa: CALGETYSPRNVGGYLTDKLIF

clone_size: NA
j_call: TRDJ1
d_call: TRDD3
v_call: TRDV1
cdr3_nt: TGCGCTCTTGGGGAAGGGTCTAGACCTTCCTTACCATTTCTACTGGGGGACCCCTTCACCGATAAACTCATCTTT
cdr3_aa: CALGEGSRPSLPFLLGDPFTDKLIF

clone_size: few
j_call: TRDJ1
d_call: TRDD3
v_call: TRDV1
cdr3_nt: TGTGCTCTTGGGGAACTGGCCTTTCCTGGTACTGGGGGATACGCCTCCGATAAACTCATCTTT
cdr3_aa: CALGELAFPGTGGYASDKLIF

clone_size: few
j_call: TRDJ1
d_call: TRDD3
v_call: TRDV1
cdr3_nt: TGTGCTCTTGGGGAAATTGAAACCGCGATACTGGGGGTTCCCCGCGCCGATAAACTCATCTTT
cdr3_aa: CALGEIETAILGVPRADKLIF

clone_size: NA
j_call: TRDJ1
d_call: TRDD3
v_call: TRDV1
cdr3_nt: TGTGCTCTTGGGGAAGGCACCCGCTACTGGGGGACCCGGGACGATAAACTCATCTTT
cdr3_aa: CALGEGTRYWGTRDDKLIF

clone_size: few
j_call: TRDJ1
d_call: TRDD3
v_call: TRDV1
cdr3_nt: TGTGCTCTTGGGGCACTGGGGGTCCGGGGGGGCGATAAACTCATCTTT
cdr3_aa: CALGALGVRGGDKLIF

clone_size: few
j_call: TRDJ1
d_call: TRDD3
v_call: TRDV1
cdr3_nt: TGTGCTCTTGGGGAACGGGGGAATTCCTTCTCTTACTGGGGGCCGTACACCGATAAACTCATCTTT
cdr3_aa: CALGERGNSFSYWGPYTDKLIF

clone_size: NA
j_call: TRDJ1
d_call: TRDD3
v_call: TRDV1
cdr3_nt: TGTGCTCTTGGGGCTCTCTTCCACATGGGGGATACTCCCACCGATAAACTCATCTTT
cdr3_aa: CALGALFHMGDTPTDKLIF

clone_size: few
j_call: TRDJ1
d_call: TRDD3
v_call: TRDV1
cdr3_nt: TGTGCTCTTGGGGTGATTTCTGGGGGATACGGCCATAAACTCATCTTT
cdr3_aa: CALGVISGGYGHKLIF

clone_size: NA
j_call: TRDJ1
d_call: NA
v_call: TRDV1
cdr3_nt: TGTGCTCTTGGGGAACTTCAGGGGGAGGTACAGTTAAAATACACCGATAAACTCATCTTT
cdr3_aa: CALGELQGEVQLKYTDKLIF

clone_size: NA
j_call: TRDJ1
d_call: TRDD3
v_call: TRDV1
cdr3_nt: TGTGCTCTTGGGGATACCCCTACGGGGATGGGGGATACGCGTCTCGCCGATAAACTCATCTTT
cdr3_aa: CALGDTPTGMGDTRLADKLIF

clone_size: few
j_call: TRDJ1
d_call: NA
v_call: TRDV1
cdr3_nt: TGTGCTCTTGGGGAATTTACGGGAGTGGGCTTCACCGATAAACTCATCTTT
cdr3_aa: CALGEFTGVGFTDKLIF

clone_size: few
j_call: TRDJ1
d_call: NA
v_call: TRDV2
cdr3_nt: TGTGCCTGTGACACCGCCTGGGATTTCGATAAACCCATCTTT
cdr3_aa: CACDTAWDFDKPIF

clone_size: NA
j_call: TRDJ1
d_call: NA
v_call: TRDV1
cdr3_nt: TGTGCTCTTGCCCGATTCCCGTTTGAATGGGGTGAGCACCGGTACACCGATAAACTCATCTTT
cdr3_aa: CALARFPFEWGEHRYTDKLIF

clone_size: NA
j_call: TRDJ1
d_call: TRDD3
v_call: TRDV3
cdr3_nt: TGTGCCCCCGGGGGGGATACGTACACCGATAAACTCATCTTT
cdr3_aa: CAPGGDTYTDKLIF

clone_size: NA
j_call: TRDJ1
d_call: TRDD3
v_call: TRDV1
cdr3_nt: TGTGCTCTTGGGGACCTGATTCGTGTACTGGGGGACCAGTACACCGATAAACTCATCTTT
cdr3_aa: CALGDLIRVLGDQYTDKLIF

clone_size: NA
j_call: TRDJ1
d_call: TRDD3
v_call: TRDV1
cdr3_nt: TGTGCTCTTTCTAAACGGCTAACTGGGGGATATTCCGATAAACTCATCTTT
cdr3_aa: CALSKRLTGGYSDKLIF

clone_size: NA
j_call: TRDJ1
d_call: TRDD3
v_call: TRDV1
cdr3_nt: TGTGCTCTTGGGGAATGTGGTGGGGGATACAGCGATAAACTCATCTTT
cdr3_aa: CALGECGGGYSDKLIF

clone_size: few
j_call: TRDJ1
d_call: TRDD3
v_call: TRDV1
cdr3_nt: TGTGCTCTTGGGGAACATGGCTTCCCAGTGTGGGGGATGGAGGCCAAACTCATCTTT
cdr3_aa: CALGEHGFPVWGMEAKLIF

clone_size: many
j_call: TRDJ1
d_call: TRDD3
v_call: TRDV2
cdr3_nt: TGTGCCTGTGACACCGGGTGTGGGGGATACACCGATAAACTCATCTTT
cdr3_aa: CACDTGCGGYTDKLIF

clone_size: few
j_call: TRDJ1
d_call: NA
v_call: TRDV1
cdr3_nt: TGTGCTCTTGGGGAATCCTTCACCGATAAACTCATCTTT
cdr3_aa: CALGESFTDKLIF

clone_size: NA
j_call: TRDJ1
d_call: TRDD2
v_call: TRDV1
cdr3_nt: TGTGCTCTTGGGGAAAGGTACCTTCCTACTCCTTCGCAGTACTCGGGGATATGGTACACCGATAAACTCATCTTT
cdr3_aa: CALGERYLPTPSQYSGIWYTDKLIF

clone_size: few
j_call: TRDJ1
d_call: TRDD3
v_call: TRDV1
cdr3_nt: TGTGCTCTTGGGGAACAGTACCTTCGAAACTGGGGGGTACCCAGGGAGTTCACCGATAAACTCATCTTT
cdr3_aa: CALGEQYLRNWGVPREFTDKLIF

clone_size: few
j_call: TRDJ1
d_call: NA
v_call: TRDV1
cdr3_nt: TGTGCTCTTGGGGAACTACCCATTTACACCGATAAACTCATCTTT
cdr3_aa: CALGELPIYTDKLIF

clone_size: NA
j_call: TRDJ1
d_call: TRDD2
v_call: TRDV1
cdr3_nt: TGTGCTCTTGGGGAACCGGCCTTCCTACCCTGGGGTTCCCCGTACACCGATAAACTCATCTTT
cdr3_aa: CALGEPAFLPWGSPYTDKLIF

clone_size: NA
j_call: TRDJ1
d_call: NA
v_call: TRDV2
cdr3_nt: TGTGCCTGTAAGGGAAATAAACTCATCTTT
cdr3_aa: CACKGNKLIF

clone_size: NA
j_call: TRDJ1
d_call: NA
v_call: TRDV1
cdr3_nt: TGTGCTCTTGGGGAAAGGGGTCTAAGGTACACCGATAAACTCATCTTT
cdr3_aa: CALGERGLRYTDKLIF

clone_size: NA
j_call: TRDJ1
d_call: NA
v_call: TRDV1
cdr3_nt: TGTGCTCTTGGGGAACTAGACCACCCTTTTACCCAACGTCACGATAAACTCATCTTT
cdr3_aa: CALGELDHPFTQRHDKLIF

clone_size: NA
j_call: TRDJ1
d_call: NA
v_call: TRDV1
cdr3_nt: TGTGCTCTTGGGGAACGGGGTCGGCTTGGGGACCCCTACACCGATAAACTCATCTTT
cdr3_aa: CALGERGRLGDPYTDKLIF

clone_size: few
j_call: TRDJ1
d_call: NA
v_call: TRDV1
cdr3_nt: TGTGCTCTTGGGGAACTCCCCCCACGGGGGGCCGACACCGATAAACTCATCTTT
cdr3_aa: CALGELPPRGADTDKLIF

clone_size: NA
j_call: TRDJ1
d_call: TRDD3
v_call: TRDV1
cdr3_nt: TGTGCTCTTGGGGGAGCCCCATGGAGTATTAACGACTGGGGGACTCCCACCGATAAGCTCATCTTT
cdr3_aa: CALGGAPWSINDWGTPTDKLIF

clone_size: NA
j_call: TRDJ1
d_call: NA
v_call: TRDV1
cdr3_nt: TGTGCTCTTGGGGAACCAAGGGCAACCGATAAACTCATCTTT
cdr3_aa: CALGEPRATDKLIF

clone_size: NA
j_call: TRDJ1
d_call: NA
v_call: TRDV1
cdr3_nt: TGTGCTCTTGGGAAACCTCGGGGAGCCGATAAACTCATCTTT
cdr3_aa: CALGKPRGADKLIF

clone_size: NA
j_call: TRDJ1
d_call: TRDD3
v_call: TRAV29/DV5
cdr3_nt: TGTGCCGCATTAGTCTCGGACTGCTGGGGGATAATATCCGATAAACTCATCTTT
cdr3_aa: CAALVSDCWGIISDKLIF

clone_size: few
j_call: TRDJ1
d_call: NA
v_call: TRDV1
cdr3_nt: TGTGCCTGTGGGGGTAGTGTCGATAAACTCATCTTT
cdr3_aa: CACGGSVDKLIF

clone_size: NA
j_call: TRDJ1
d_call: TRDD3
v_call: TRDV1
cdr3_nt: TGTGCTCTTGGGGAATGGGTCTCCCTCGAGTACTGGGGGATACGTCCCTTAAAACTCATCTTT
cdr3_aa: CALGEWVSLEYWGIRPLKLIF

clone_size: few
j_call: TRDJ1
d_call: TRDD3
v_call: TRDV1
cdr3_nt: TGTGCTCTTGGGGAACTAAACCCCTGGGGGATACTACGGTACACCGATAAACTCATCTTT
cdr3_aa: CALGELNPWGILRYTDKLIF

clone_size: few
j_call: TRDJ1
d_call: TRDD3
v_call: TRDV1
cdr3_nt: TGTGCTCTTGGGGACCTTAACCCCCCAGGCTGGGGGGTAGGGTACACCGATAAACTCATCTTT
cdr3_aa: CALGDLNPPGWGVGYTDKLIF

clone_size: NA
j_call: TRDJ2
d_call: TRDD3
v_call: TRDV2
cdr3_nt: TGTGCCTGTGGCCCCCGATATAAGGGGGGGATACGACGGACAGCACAACTCTTCTTT
cdr3_aa: CACGPRYKGGIRRTAQLFF

clone_size: NA
j_call: TRDJ1
d_call: TRDD3
v_call: TRDV1
cdr3_nt: TGTGCTCTTGGGGAACTGCTGCGGCTGGGGGATACGCGTATGGTCTGGGGGACCGATAAACTCATCTTT
cdr3_aa: CALGELLRLGDTRMVWGTDKLIF

clone_size: NA
j_call: TRDJ1
d_call: TRDD3
v_call: TRDV1
cdr3_nt: TGTGCTCTTGGGGAGACCCCATACTGGGGGATACTAAAATTGGGGAAACTCATCTTT
cdr3_aa: CALGETPYWGILKLGKLIF

clone_size: few
j_call: TRDJ1
d_call: TRDD3
v_call: TRDV1
cdr3_nt: TGTGCTCTTGGGGAATTAATGAGAAAGCTGGGGGATTCGTGGGTGAGACGGGATAAACTCATCTTT
cdr3_aa: CALGELMRKLGDSWVRRDKLIF

clone_size: NA
j_call: TRDJ1
d_call: TRDD2
v_call: TRDV1
cdr3_nt: TGTGCTCTTGGGGATACTTTTGGCCTTCCTACTTATGGGGGGTCCACCGATAAACTCATCTTT
cdr3_aa: CALGDTFGLPTYGGSTDKLIF

clone_size: NA
j_call: TRDJ1
d_call: TRDD3
v_call: TRDV1
cdr3_nt: TGTGCTCTTGGGGTCACAGAGGGGATATACACCGATAAACTCATCTTT
cdr3_aa: CALGVTEGIYTDKLIF

clone_size: NA
j_call: TRDJ1
d_call: NA
v_call: TRDV1
cdr3_nt: TGTGCTCTTGGGGAACTACGGTGGAGGGCGGCATCTTACCCGTACACCGATAAACTCATCTTT
cdr3_aa: CALGELRWRAASYPYTDKLIF

clone_size: NA
j_call: TRDJ1
d_call: TRDD3
v_call: TRDV1
cdr3_nt: TGTGCTCTGGGGGGATACGGAGGGACCGATAAACTCATCTTT
cdr3_aa: CALGGYGGTDKLIF

clone_size: NA
j_call: TRDJ1
d_call: NA
v_call: TRDV1
cdr3_nt: TGTGCTCTTGGGGGAAAGGGTGTGAAATACTGGGGAACCACCGATAAACTCATCTTT
cdr3_aa: CALGGKGVKYWGTTDKLIF

clone_size: few
j_call: TRDJ1
d_call: NA
v_call: TRDV1
cdr3_nt: TGTGCTCTTGGGAAAAACGGGGCCGACGAGGGGTACACCGATAAACTCATCTTT
cdr3_aa: CALGKNGADEGYTDKLIF

clone_size: few
j_call: TRDJ1
d_call: TRDD3
v_call: TRDV1
cdr3_nt: TGTGCTCTTGGGGAGCCGCCCTTGGGGGATACGCCGCTCCGGTACACCGATAAACTCATCTTT
cdr3_aa: CALGEPPLGDTPLRYTDKLIF

clone_size: few
j_call: TRDJ1
d_call: NA
v_call: TRDV1
cdr3_nt: TGTGCTCTTGGGGAACTCTCCCTACTCGAAGGGCCCCTATCCGATTATAAACTCATCTTT
cdr3_aa: CALGELSLLEGPLSDYKLIF

clone_size: few
j_call: TRDJ1
d_call: TRDD3
v_call: TRDV1
cdr3_nt: TGTGCTCTTGGGGATCCCCCTAACATTTCCTACGAGATGGGGGATACTCATAAACTCATCTTT
cdr3_aa: CALGDPPNISYEMGDTHKLIF

clone_size: NA
j_call: TRDJ1
d_call: NA
v_call: TRDV1
cdr3_nt: TGTGCTCTTGGGCCCACGGGGACCGGGGGGACCCAGGATCTCTTCATGTACACCGATAAACTCATCTTT
cdr3_aa: CALGPTGTGGTQDLFMYTDKLIF